This T cell receptor (beta chain) was captured in a study of tumor T cells in aggressive B-cell lymphoma. Sequenced by immunoSEQ multiplex PCR; TCRdb stores in-frame clones only, minus some. The sample lists about 5,300 clones, about 88% seen once, with roughly 3% in the top ten. The sequence was collected from an adult with diffuse large B cell lymphoma. The source material was tumor tissue.

This chain's CDR3 is CASSQGLAEFYEQYF. CDR3 bases: TGCGCCAGCAGCCAAGGACTAGCGGAATTCTACGAGCAGTACTTC. The J gene is TRBJ2-7, the V gene TRBV4-1; TRBD2 matches 9 bases. The J segment lost 3 bases and the V segment lost 1 base, leaving 4 bases of the junction unmatched. Per the germline V gene, CDR1 is MGHRA and CDR2 is YSYEKL. CDR3 length: 15 amino acids.